This T cell receptor beta chain comes out of a study of CD8 T cells in Susac syndrome. Random hexamers were used to reverse transcribe the RNA input (0.5 to 1 ug). Multiplex PCR with immunoSEQ amplified the TCR beta CDR3 across 54 Vbeta and 13 Jbeta. TCRdb re-derived calls from the immunoSEQ multiplex PCR reads in MiXCR, one entry per CDR3 protein. The profile shows about 190,000 distinct CDR3 sequences, approximately 93% of them singletons. Trimming cost V 0 bases and J 13 bases, with 12 bases left between them. The CDR3 runs to 12 residues. Germline V lookup: CDR1 SNHLY, CDR2 FYNNEI. TCR beta from blood CD8+ and CD4+ T cells was sequenced.

Sequencing used CD4+ T cells from PBMCs. This TCR was recovered from a human donor in good health. The V and J genes are TRBV2 and TRBJ1-2, with D tentatively TRBD1 (6 bases). The CDR3 region has the DNA TGTGCCAGCAGTGAAGCGCTACAGGGAATCACCTTC. This codes for CASSEALQGITF.